A selection of T cell receptor beta chains follows, all from one sample in a study of T cells expressing NK-cell markers. TCRdb re-called the 5' RACE reads; one entry per CDR3 protein, DNA not given. The listing records some 150,000 distinct CDR3 sequences. Sequencing was done on a sample of blood T cells: a sorted CD56 or NKG2C T cell subset, CD4+ or CD8+ T cells, or bulk PBMC T cells (not recorded which). Every receptor here comes from a man in his late teens or twenties in good health. CDR3s include the opening cysteine and the closing phenylalanine or tryptophan.

V gene	J gene	CDR3 protein
TRBV30	TRBJ2-3	CAWSEGTGDTQYF
TRBV5-1	TRBJ2-1	CATRRDLNEQFF
TRBV11-2	TRBJ2-1	CATIAGDSSYNEQFF
TRBV11-2	TRBJ2-7	CASTLAGGVSYEQYF
TRBV7-9	TRBJ1-1	CATTDRNTEAFF
TRBV18	TRBJ2-3	CASSPPGTGGAADTQYF
TRBV12-3/TRBV12-4	TRBJ2-3	CATGNRGDGGPGKTQYF
TRBV28	TRBJ1-1	CASSLSWTVTEAFF
TRBV4-3	TRBJ2-1	CASSQEWGPEYEQFF
TRBV6-2/TRBV6-3	TRBJ2-1	CASSRLVGNEQFF
TRBV20-1	TRBJ2-5	CSARAPGHVNEGETQYF
TRBV5-1	TRBJ2-7	CASSGQGHSYEQYF
TRBV30	TRBJ1-1	CAWSITGVGEAFF
TRBV10-3	TRBJ2-5	CAISESPQGQETQYF
TRBV5-1	TRBJ1-1	CASSLVWTDHNTEAFF
TRBV12-3/TRBV12-4	TRBJ2-5	CASSSPQTGQETQYF
TRBV19	TRBJ2-7	CASTPGGWSYEQYF
TRBV20-1	TRBJ2-3	CSAREWTASTDTQYF
TRBV12-3/TRBV12-4	TRBJ1-3	CASSTRGAGNTIYF
TRBV27	TRBJ2-5	CASSLLGQTQYF
TRBV25-1	TRBJ1-2	CASSAALGYGYTF
TRBV25-1	TRBJ2-3	CASSSFGLGTDTQYF